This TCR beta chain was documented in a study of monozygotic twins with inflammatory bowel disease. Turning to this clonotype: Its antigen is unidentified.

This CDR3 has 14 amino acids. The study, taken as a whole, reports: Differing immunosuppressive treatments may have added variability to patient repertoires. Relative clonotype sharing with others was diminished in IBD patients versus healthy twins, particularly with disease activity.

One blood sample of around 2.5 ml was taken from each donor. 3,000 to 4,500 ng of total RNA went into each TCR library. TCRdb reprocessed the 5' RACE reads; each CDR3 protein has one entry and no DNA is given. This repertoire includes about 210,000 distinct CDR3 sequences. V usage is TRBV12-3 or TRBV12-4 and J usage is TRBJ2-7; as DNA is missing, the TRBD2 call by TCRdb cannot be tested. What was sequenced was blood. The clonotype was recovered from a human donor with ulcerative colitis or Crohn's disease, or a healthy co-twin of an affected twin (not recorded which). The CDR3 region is CASSSEATSYEQYF.